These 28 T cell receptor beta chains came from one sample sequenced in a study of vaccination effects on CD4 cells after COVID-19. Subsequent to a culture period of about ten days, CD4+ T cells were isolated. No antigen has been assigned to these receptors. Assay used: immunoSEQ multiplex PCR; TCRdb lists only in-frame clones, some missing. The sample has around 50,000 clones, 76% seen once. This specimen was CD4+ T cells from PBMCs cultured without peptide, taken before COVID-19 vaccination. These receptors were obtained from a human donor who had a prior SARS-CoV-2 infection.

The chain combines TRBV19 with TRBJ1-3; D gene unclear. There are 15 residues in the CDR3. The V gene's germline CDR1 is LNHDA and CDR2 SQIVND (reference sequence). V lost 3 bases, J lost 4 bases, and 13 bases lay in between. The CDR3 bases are TGTGCCAGTAGTATCGGGCTACCGTCCGGAAACACCATATATTTT. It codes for CASSIGLPSGNTIYF.

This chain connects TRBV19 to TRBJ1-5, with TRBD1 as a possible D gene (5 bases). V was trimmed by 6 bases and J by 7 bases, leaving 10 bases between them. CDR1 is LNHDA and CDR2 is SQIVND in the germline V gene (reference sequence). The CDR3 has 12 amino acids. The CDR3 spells CASSQGWQPQHF. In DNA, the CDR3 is TGTGCCAGTAGCCAGGGATGGCAGCCCCAGCATTTT.

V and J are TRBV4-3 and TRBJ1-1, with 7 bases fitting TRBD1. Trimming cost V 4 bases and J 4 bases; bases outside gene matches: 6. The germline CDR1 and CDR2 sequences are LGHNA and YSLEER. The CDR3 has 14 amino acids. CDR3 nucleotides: TGCGCCAGCAGCCGAAGGGGGCTCGCCACTGAAGCTTTCTTT. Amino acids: CASSRRGLATEAFF.

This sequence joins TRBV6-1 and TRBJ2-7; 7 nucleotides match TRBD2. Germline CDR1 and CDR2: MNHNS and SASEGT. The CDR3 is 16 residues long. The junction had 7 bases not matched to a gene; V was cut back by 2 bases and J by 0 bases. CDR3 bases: TGTGCCAGCAGTGAACCTAGCGGAAGGAGCTCCTACGAGCAGTACTTC. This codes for CASSEPSGRSSYEQYF.

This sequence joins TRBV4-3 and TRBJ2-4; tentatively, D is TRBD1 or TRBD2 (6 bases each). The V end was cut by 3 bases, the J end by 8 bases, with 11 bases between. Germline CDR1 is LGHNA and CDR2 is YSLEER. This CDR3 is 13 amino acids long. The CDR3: CASSHQEGDIQYF. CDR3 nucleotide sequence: TGCGCCAGCAGCCACCAGGAGGGGGACATTCAGTACTTC.

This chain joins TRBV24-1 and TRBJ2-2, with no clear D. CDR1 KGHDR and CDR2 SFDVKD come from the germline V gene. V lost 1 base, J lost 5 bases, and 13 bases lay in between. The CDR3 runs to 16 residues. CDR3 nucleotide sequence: TGTGCCACCAGTGATTTCGGAAGGAATCGGACCGGGGAGCTGTTTTTT. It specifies CATSDFGRNRTGELFF.

The CDR3 coding sequence is TGTGCCAGCAGGCGGACTAGCGGACGCACAGATACGCAGTATTTT. Its protein is CASRRTSGRTDTQYF. The rearrangement links TRBV2 to TRBJ2-3; 10 bases map to TRBD2. Germline V CDR1 and CDR2: SNHLY, FYNNEI. The length of the CDR3 is 15 residues. V gave up 6 bases and J gave up 1 base; unmatched junction bases: 4.

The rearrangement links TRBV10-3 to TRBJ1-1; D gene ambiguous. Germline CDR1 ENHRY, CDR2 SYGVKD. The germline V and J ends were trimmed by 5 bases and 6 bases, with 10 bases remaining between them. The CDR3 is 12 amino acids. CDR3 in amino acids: CAISNGGAEAFF. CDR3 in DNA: TGTGCCATCAGTAATGGAGGCGCTGAAGCTTTCTTT.

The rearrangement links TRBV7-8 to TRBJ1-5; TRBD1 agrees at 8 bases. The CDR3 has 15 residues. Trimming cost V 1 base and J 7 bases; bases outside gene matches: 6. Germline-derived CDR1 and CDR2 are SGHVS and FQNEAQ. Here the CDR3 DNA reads TGTGCCAGCAGCTTAGTGGCAGGGGGCCGCCAGCCCCAGCATTTT. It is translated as CASSLVAGGRQPQHF.

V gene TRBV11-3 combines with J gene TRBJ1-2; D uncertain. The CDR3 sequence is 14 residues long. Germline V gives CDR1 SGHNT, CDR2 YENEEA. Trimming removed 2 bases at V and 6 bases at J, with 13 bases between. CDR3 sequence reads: CASSLSELSDGYTF. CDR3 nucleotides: TGTGCCAGCAGCTTATCCGAATTGAGTGATGGCTACACCTTC.

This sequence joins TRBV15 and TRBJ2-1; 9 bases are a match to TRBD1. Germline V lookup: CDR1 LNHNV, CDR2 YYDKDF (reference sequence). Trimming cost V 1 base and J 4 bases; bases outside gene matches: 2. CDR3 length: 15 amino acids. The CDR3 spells CATSRGDRVYNEQFF. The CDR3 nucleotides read TGTGCCACCAGCAGAGGGGACAGGGTATACAATGAGCAGTTCTTC.

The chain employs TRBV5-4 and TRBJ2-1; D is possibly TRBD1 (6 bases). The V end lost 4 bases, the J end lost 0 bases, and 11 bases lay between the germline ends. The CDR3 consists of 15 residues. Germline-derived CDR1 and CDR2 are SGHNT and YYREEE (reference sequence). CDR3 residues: CASSIGGSSYNEQFF. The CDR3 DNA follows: TGTGCCAGCAGCATAGGGGGTAGCTCCTACAATGAGCAGTTCTTC.

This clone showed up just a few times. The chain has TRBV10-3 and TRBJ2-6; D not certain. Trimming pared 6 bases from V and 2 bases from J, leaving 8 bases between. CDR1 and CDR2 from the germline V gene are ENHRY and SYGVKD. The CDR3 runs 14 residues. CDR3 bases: TGTGCCATCAGGCCCTGGGCTGGGGCCAACGTCCTGACTTTC. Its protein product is CAIRPWAGANVLTF.

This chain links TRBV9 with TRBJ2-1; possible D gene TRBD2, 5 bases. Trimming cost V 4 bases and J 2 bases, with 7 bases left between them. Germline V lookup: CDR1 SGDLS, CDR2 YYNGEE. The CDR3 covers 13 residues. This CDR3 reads CASSTGTYNEQFF. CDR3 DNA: TGTGCCAGCAGCACGGGGACCTACAATGAGCAGTTCTTC.

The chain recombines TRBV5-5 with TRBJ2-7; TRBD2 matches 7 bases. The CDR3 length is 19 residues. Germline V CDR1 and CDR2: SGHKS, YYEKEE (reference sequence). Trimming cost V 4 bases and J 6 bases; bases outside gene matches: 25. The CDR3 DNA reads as TGTGCCAGCAGCGCGGGGGTTTCGTTTGGTGGGAGGGGCCGTGGCGAGCAGTACTTC. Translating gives CASSAGVSFGGRGRGEQYF.

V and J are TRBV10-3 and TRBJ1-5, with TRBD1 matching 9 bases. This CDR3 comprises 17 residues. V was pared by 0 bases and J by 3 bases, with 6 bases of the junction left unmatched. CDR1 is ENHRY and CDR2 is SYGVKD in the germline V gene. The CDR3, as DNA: TGTGCCATCAGTGAGTCTAGGACAGGGGTCGACAATCAGCCCCAGCATTTT. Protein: CAISESRTGVDNQPQHF.

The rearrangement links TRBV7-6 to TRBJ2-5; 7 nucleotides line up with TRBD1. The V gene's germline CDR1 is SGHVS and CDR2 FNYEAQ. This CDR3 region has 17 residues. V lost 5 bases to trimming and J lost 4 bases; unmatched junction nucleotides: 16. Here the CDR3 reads CASSPATGPGGLETQYF. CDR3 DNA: TGTGCCAGCAGCCCCGCCACGGGCCCAGGGGGATTAGAGACCCAGTACTTC.

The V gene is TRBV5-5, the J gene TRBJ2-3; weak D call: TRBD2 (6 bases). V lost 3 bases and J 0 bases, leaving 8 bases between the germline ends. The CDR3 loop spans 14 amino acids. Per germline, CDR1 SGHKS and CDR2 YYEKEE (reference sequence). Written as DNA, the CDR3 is TGTGCCAGCAGCTGGCGGGACAGCACAGATACGCAGTATTTT. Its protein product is CASSWRDSTDTQYF.

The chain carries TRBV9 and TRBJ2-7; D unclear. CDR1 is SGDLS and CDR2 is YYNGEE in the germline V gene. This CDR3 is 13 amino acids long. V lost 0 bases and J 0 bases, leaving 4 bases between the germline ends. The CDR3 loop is CASSVGFSYEQYF. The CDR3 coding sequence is TGTGCCAGCAGCGTAGGTTTCTCCTACGAGCAGTACTTC. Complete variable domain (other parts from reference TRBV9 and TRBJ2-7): DSGVTQTPKHLITATGQRVTLRCSPRSGDLSVYWYQQSLDQGLQFLIQYYNGEERAKGNILERFSAQQFPDLHSELNLSSLELGDSALYFCASSVGFSYEQYFGPGTRLTVT.

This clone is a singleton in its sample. In DNA, the CDR3 is TGTGCCAGCAGCTTTTTGGCCGGGGGGACCCAGTACTTC. Translated, it gives CASSFLAGGTQYF. The chain uses TRBV7-9 and TRBJ2-5; tentative D call: TRBD2 (6 bases). The CDR3 is made up of 13 amino acids. Per the germline V gene, CDR1 is SEHNR and CDR2 is FQNEAQ (reference sequence). V was pared by 3 bases and J by 7 bases, with 12 bases between.

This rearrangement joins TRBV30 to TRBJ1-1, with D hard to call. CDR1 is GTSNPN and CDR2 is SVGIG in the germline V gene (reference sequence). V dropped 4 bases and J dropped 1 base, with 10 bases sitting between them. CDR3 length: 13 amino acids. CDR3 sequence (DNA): TGTGCCTGGAAATCCGCAGGGAACACTGAAGCTTTCTTT. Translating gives CAWKSAGNTEAFF.

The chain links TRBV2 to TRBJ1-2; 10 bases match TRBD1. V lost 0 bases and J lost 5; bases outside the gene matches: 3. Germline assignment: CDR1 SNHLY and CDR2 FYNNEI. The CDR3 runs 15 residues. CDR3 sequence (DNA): TGTGCCAGCAGTGAAGCTGGGACAGGGGAGTATGGCTACACCTTC. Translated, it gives CASSEAGTGEYGYTF.

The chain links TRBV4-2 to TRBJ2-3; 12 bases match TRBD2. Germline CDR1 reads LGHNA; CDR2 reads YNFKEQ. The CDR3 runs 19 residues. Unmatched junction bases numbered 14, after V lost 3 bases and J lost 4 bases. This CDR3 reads CASSQGHLAGGPGPDTQYF. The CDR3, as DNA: TGTGCCAGCAGCCAGGGACATCTAGCGGGAGGGCCAGGGCCAGATACGCAGTATTTT.

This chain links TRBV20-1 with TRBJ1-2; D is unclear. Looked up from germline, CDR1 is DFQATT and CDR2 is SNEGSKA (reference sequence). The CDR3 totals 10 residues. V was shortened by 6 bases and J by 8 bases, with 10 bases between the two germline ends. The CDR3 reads CSATLEGYTF. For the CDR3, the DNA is TGCAGTGCGACCCTAGAGGGCTACACCTTC.

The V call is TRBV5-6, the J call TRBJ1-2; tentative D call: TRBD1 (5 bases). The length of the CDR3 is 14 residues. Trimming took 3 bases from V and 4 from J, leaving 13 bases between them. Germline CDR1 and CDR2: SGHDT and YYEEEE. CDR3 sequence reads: CASSYLRQPYGYTF. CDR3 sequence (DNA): TGTGCCAGCAGCTACCTACGACAGCCCTATGGCTACACCTTC.

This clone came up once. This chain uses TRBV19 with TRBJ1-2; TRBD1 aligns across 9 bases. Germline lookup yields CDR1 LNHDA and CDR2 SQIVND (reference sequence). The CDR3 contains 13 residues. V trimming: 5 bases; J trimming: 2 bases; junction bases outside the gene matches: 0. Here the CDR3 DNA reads TGTGCCAGTAGTGGGACAGGGAACTATGGCTACACCTTC. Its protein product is CASSGTGNYGYTF.

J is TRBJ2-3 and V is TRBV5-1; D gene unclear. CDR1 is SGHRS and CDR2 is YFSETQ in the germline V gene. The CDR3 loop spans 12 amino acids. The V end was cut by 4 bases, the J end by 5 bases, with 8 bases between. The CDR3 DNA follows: TGCGCCAGCAGCGACCAGCGAGATACGCAGTATTTT. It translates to CASSDQRDTQYF.

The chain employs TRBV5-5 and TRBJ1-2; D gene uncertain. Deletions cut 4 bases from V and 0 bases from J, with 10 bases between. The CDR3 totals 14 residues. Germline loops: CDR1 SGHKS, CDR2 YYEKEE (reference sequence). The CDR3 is CASSPGRSNYGYTF. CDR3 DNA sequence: TGTGCCAGCAGCCCGGGCAGGTCTAACTATGGCTACACCTTC.